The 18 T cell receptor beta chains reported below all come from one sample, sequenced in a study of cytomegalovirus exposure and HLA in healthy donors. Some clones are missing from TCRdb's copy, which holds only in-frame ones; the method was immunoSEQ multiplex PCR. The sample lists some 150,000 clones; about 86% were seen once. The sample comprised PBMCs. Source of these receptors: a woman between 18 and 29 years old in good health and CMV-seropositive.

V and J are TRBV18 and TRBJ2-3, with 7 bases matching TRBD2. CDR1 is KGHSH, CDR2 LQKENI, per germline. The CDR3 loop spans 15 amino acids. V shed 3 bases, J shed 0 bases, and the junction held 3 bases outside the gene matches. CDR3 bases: TGTGCCAGCTCACCGCTAGCGGACAGCACAGATACGCAGTATTTT. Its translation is CASSPLADSTDTQYF.

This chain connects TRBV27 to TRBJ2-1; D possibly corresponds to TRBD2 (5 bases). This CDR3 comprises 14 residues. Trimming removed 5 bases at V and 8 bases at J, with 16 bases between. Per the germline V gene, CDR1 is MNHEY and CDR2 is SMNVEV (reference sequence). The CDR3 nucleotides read TGTGCCAGCAGTAAGAGAGCGAGGGCGGATGAGCAGTTCTTC. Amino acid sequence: CASSKRARADEQFF.

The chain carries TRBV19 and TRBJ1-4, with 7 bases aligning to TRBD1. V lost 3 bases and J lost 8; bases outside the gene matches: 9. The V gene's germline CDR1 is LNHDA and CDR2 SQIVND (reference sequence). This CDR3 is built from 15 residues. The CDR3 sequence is CASSIGGQVGEKLFF. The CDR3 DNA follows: TGTGCCAGTAGTATCGGTGGACAGGTTGGCGAAAAACTGTTTTTT.

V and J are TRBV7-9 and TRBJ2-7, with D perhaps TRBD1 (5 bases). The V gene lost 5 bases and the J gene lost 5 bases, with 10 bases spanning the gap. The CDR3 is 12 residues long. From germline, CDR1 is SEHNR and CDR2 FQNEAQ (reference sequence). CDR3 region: CASSPGIHEQYF. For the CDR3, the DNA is TGTGCCAGCAGCCCAGGGATCCACGAGCAGTACTTC. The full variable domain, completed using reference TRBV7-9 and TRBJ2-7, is DTGVSQNPRHKITKRGQNVTFRCDPISEHNRLYWYRQTLGQGPEFLTYFQNEAQLEKSRLLSDRFSAERPKGSFSTLEIQRTEQGDSAMYLCASSPGIHEQYFGPGTRLTVT.

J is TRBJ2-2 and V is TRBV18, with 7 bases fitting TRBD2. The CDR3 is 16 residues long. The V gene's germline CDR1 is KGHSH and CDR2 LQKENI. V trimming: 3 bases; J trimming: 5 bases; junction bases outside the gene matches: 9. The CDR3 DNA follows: TGTGCCAGCTCACCCACCGGCCAGGGAGGGACCGGGGAGCTGTTTTTT. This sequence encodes CASSPTGQGGTGELFF.

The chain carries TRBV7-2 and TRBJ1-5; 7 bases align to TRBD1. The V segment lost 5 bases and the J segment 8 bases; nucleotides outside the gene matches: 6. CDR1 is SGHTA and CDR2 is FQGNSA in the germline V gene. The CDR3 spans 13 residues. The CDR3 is CASSARGLEPQHF. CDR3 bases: TGTGCCAGCAGCGCAAGGGGGCTTGAGCCCCAGCATTTT. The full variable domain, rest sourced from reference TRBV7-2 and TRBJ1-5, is GAGVSQSPSNKVTEKGKDVELRCDPISGHTALYWYRQSLGQGLEFLIYFQGNSAPDKSGLPSDRFSAERTGGSVSTLTIQRTQQEDSAVYLCASSARGLEPQHFGDGTRLSIL.

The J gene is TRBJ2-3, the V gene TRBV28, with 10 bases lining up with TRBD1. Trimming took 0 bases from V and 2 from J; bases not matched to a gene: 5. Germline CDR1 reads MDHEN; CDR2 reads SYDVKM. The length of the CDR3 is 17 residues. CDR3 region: CASSLWIGTGATDTQYF. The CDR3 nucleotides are TGTGCCAGCAGTTTATGGATAGGGACAGGGGCCACAGATACGCAGTATTTT.

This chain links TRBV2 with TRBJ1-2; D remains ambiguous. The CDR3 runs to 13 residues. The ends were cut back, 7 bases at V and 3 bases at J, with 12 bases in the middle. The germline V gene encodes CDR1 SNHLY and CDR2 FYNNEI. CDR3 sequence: CASKDGRDYGYTF. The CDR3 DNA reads TGTGCCAGCAAAGACGGGAGGGACTATGGCTACACCTTC.

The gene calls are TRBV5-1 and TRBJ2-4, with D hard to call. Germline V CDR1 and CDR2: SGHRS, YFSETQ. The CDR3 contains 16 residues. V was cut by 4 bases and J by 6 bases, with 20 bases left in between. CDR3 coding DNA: TGCGCCAGCAGCCCCCCCTCGGATGGGCCTGGAAACATTCAGTACTTC. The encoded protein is CASSPPSDGPGNIQYF.

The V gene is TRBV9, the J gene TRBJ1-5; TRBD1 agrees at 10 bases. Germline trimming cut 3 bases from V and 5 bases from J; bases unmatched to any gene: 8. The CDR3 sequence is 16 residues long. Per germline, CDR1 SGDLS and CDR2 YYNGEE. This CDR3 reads CASSAERQGAHQPQHF. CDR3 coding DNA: TGTGCCAGCAGCGCCGAGAGACAGGGGGCTCATCAGCCCCAGCATTTT. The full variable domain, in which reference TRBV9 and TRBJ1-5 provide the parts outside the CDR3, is DSGVTQTPKHLITATGQRVTLRCSPRSGDLSVYWYQQSLDQGLQFLIQYYNGEERAKGNILERFSAQQFPDLHSELNLSSLELGDSALYFCASSAERQGAHQPQHFGDGTRLSIL.

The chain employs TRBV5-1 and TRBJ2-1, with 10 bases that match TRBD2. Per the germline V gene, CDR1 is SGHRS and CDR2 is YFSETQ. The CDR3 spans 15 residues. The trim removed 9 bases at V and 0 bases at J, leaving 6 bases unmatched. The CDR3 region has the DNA TGCGCCACCTCCCCTAGCGGGAGCTCCTACAATGAGCAGTTCTTC. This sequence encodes CATSPSGSSYNEQFF.

CDR3 sequence: CASSLGQGGTHEQYF. Written as DNA, the CDR3 is TGCGCCAGCAGCTTGGGTCAGGGAGGAACCCACGAGCAGTACTTC. The chain carries TRBV5-1 and TRBJ2-7; tentative D call: TRBD2 (6 bases). Between the trimmed V and J ends, which lost 0 bases and 5 bases, there was a span of 15 bases. The CDR3 sequence is 15 residues long. Germline CDR1 is SGHRS and CDR2 is YFSETQ.

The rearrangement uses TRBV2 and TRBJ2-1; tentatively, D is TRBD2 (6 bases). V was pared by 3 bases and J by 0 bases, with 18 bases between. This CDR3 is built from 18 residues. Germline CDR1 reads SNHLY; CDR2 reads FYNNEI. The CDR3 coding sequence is TGTGCCAGCAGTGATATCGGGGGTGACTACTACTCCTACAATGAGCAGTTCTTC. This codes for CASSDIGGDYYSYNEQFF.

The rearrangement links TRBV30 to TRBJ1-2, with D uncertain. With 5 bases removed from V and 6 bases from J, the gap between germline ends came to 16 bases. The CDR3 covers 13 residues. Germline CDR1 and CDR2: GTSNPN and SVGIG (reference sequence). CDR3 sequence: CAWDLTPFDGYTF. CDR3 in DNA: TGTGCCTGGGACCTGACACCGTTCGATGGCTACACCTTC.

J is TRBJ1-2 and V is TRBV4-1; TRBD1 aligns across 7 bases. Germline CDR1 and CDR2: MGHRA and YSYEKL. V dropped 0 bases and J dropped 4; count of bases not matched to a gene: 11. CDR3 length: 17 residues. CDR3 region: CASSQDPNTGALYGYTF. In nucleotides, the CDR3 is TGCGCCAGCAGCCAAGATCCCAATACAGGGGCCCTCTATGGCTACACCTTC.

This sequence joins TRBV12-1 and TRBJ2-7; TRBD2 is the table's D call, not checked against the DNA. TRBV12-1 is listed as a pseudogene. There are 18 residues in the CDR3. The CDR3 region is CASYPGLAGTAASYEQYF. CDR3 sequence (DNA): TGTGCCAGCTACCCGGGACTAGCGGGAACAGCAGCCTCCTACGAGCAGTACTTC.

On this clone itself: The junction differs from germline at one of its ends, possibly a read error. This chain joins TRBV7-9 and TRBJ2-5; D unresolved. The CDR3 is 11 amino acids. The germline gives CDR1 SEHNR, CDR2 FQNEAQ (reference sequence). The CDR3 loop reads CASSLKALVNF. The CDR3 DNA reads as TGTGCCAGCAGCTTAAAAGCGCTAGTTAACTTC.

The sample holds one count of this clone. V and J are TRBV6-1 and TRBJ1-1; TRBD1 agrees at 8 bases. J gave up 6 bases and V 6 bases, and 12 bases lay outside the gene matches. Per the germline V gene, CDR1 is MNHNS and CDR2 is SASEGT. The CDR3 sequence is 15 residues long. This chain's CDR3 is CASRRDRYGSSEAFF. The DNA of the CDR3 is TGTGCCAGCAGAAGGGACAGGTATGGGTCATCTGAAGCTTTCTTT.